Below, 5 T cell receptor beta chains from the same sample are listed, as sequenced in a study of blood T cell repertoires in COVID-19. This table comes from immunoSEQ multiplex PCR, and its TCRdb copy is limited to in-frame clones, with some not included. The sample yields about 140,000 clones, about 87% seen once. The sample taken for sequencing was peripheral blood. The origin of the receptors is a woman in her 40s with acute or convalescent COVID-19.

This clone was seen once. This CDR3 is CASSSRQGADEQYF. The CDR3 nucleotides read TGTGCCAGCTCATCACGACAGGGGGCGGACGAGCAGTACTTC. The chain is built from TRBV18 and TRBJ2-7, with 10 positions matching TRBD1. The length of the CDR3 is 14 residues. Trimming cost V 5 bases and J 5 bases; bases outside gene matches: 6. CDR1 and CDR2 (germline): KGHSH, LQKENI. The full variable domain, with the rest looked up from reference TRBV18 and TRBJ2-7, is NAGVMQNPRHLVRRRGQEARLRCSPMKGHSHVYWYRQLPEEGLKFMVYLQKENIIDESGMPKERFSAEFPKEGPSILRIQQVVRGDSAAYFCASSSRQGADEQYFGPGTRLTVT.

This clone was seen only a few times. This chain connects TRBV10-3 to TRBJ1-1; TRBD1 matches 7 bases. Trimming cost V 3 bases and J 0 bases; bases outside gene matches: 4. The CDR3 loop spans 15 amino acids. Germline V gene sequence: CDR1 ENHRY, CDR2 SYGVKD. CDR3 protein: CAISDLRGLNTEAFF. The CDR3 DNA reads as TGTGCCATCAGTGACCTCAGGGGGTTGAACACTGAAGCTTTCTTT.

J is TRBJ1-1 and V is TRBV6-2 or TRBV6-3; a weak D match, TRBD1 (5 bases). CDR1 is MNHEY and CDR2 is SVGEGT in the germline V gene. This CDR3 is built from 14 residues. V shed 0 bases and J shed 2 bases, with 7 bases lying between them. The CDR3 sequence: CASSYSDSNTEAFF. CDR3 DNA sequence: TGTGCCAGCAGTTACTCTGACAGCAACACTGAAGCTTTCTTT.

This rearrangement joins TRBV9 to TRBJ1-2; D is perhaps TRBD1 (5 bases). The CDR3 spans 15 residues. Trimming removed 3 bases from V and 2 bases from J, with 14 bases in between. Germline lookup yields CDR1 SGDLS and CDR2 YYNGEE. The CDR3 sequence: CASSARGEVNYGYTF. The DNA of the CDR3 is TGTGCCAGCAGCGCGAGAGGGGAGGTGAACTATGGCTACACCTTC.

The genes are TRBV25-1 and TRBJ2-3; 9 nucleotides align to TRBD2. The CDR3 runs 16 residues. V dropped 0 bases and J dropped 4; count of bases not matched to a gene: 5. CDR1 and CDR2 (germline): MGHDK, SYGVNS. Written as DNA, the CDR3 is TGTGCCAGCAGTGAATATCTAGCGGGAACGGCAGATACGCAGTATTTT. Its protein is CASSEYLAGTADTQYF. The full variable domain, with the rest looked up from reference TRBV25-1 and TRBJ2-3, is EADIYQTPRYLVIGTGKKITLECSQTMGHDKMYWYQQDPGMELHLIHYSYGVNSTEKGDLSSESTVSRIRTEHFPLTLESARPSHTSQYLCASSEYLAGTADTQYFGPGTRLTVL.